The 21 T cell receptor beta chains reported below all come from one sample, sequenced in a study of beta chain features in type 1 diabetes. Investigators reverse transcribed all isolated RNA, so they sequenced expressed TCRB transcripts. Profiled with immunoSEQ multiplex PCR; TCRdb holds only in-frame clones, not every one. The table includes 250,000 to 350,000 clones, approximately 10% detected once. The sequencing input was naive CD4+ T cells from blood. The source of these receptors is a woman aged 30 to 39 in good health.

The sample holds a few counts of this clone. CDR3 region: CASSYGGTGSGNTIYF. The CDR3 DNA sequence: TGTGCCAGCAGTTATGGCGGGACAGGGTCTGGAAACACCATATATTTT. This chain joins TRBV6-5 and TRBJ1-3, with 9 positions matching TRBD1. V shed 3 bases, J shed 1 base, and the junction held 4 bases outside the gene matches. This CDR3 comprises 16 residues. CDR1 and CDR2 (germline): MNHEY, SVGAGI.

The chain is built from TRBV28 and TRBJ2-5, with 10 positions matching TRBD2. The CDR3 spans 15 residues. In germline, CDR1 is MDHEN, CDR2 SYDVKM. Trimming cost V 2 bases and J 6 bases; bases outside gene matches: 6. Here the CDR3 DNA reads TGTGCCAGCAGTTTAAGGTCTAGCGGGAGTAAGACCCAGTACTTC. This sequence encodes CASSLRSSGSKTQYF.

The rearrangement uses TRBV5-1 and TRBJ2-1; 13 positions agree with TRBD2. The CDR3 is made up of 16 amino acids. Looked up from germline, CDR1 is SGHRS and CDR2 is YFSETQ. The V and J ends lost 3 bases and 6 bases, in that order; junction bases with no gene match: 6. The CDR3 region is CASSYQWTSGSNEQFF. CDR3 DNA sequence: TGCGCCAGCAGCTACCAATGGACTAGCGGGAGCAATGAGCAGTTCTTC.

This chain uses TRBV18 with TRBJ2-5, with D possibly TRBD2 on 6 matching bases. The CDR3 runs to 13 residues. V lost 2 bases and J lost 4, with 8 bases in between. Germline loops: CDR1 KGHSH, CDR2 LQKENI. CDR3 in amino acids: CASSPRRGETQYF. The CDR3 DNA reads TGTGCCAGCTCACCAAGGAGGGGAGAGACCCAGTACTTC.

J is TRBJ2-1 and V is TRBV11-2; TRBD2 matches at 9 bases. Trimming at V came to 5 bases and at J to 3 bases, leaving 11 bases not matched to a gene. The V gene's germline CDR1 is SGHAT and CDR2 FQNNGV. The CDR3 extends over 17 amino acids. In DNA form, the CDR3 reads TGTGCCAGCAGCCCCGCTAGCGGGGTCTCCTTCTACAATGAGCAGTTCTTC. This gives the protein CASSPASGVSFYNEQFF.

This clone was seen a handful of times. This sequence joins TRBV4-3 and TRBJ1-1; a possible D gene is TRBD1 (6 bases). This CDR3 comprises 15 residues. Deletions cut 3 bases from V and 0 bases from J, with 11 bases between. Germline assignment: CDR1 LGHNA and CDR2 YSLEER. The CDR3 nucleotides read TGCGCCAGCAGCCACGCACAGGGATTGAACACTGAAGCTTTCTTT. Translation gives CASSHAQGLNTEAFF.

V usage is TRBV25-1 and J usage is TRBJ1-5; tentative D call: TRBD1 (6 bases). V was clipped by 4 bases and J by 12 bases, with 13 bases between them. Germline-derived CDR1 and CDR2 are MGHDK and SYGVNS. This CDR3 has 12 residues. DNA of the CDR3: TGTGCCAGCAGTGGGGTGGGGGCGTTCCAGCATTTT. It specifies CASSGVGAFQHF.

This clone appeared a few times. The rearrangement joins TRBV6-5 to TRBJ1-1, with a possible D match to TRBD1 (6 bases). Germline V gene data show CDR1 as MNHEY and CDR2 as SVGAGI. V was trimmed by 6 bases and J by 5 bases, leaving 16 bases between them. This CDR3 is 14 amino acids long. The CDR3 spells CASRGTGIGTEAFF. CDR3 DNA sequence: TGTGCCAGCAGAGGAACAGGGATAGGAACTGAAGCTTTCTTT.

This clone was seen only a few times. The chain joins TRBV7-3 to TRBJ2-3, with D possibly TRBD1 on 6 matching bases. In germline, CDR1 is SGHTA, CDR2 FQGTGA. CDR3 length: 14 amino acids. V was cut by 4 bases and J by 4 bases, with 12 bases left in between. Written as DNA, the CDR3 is TGTGCCAGCAGCTCCGGGACATCTGCAGATACGCAGTATTTT. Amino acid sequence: CASSSGTSADTQYF.

Written as DNA, the CDR3 is TGTGCCAGCAGTTTAATCTCCTCGGCAGATACGCAGTATTTT. This sequence encodes CASSLISSADTQYF. This rearrangement joins TRBV28 to TRBJ2-3; no definite D call. The V and J ends lost 2 bases and 4 bases respectively, with 10 bases between them. Per germline, CDR1 MDHEN and CDR2 SYDVKM. The CDR3 length is 14 residues. The full variable domain, rest sourced from reference TRBV28 and TRBJ2-3, is DVKVTQSSRYLVKRTGEKVFLECVQDMDHENMFWYRQDPGLGLRLIYFSYDVKMKEKGDIPEGYSVSREKKERFSLILESASTNQTSMYLCASSLISSADTQYFGPGTRLTVL.

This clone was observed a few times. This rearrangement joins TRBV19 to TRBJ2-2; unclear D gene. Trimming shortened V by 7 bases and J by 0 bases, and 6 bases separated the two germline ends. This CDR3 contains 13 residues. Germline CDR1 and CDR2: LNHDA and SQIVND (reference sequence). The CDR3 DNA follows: TGTGCCAGTACTACTCCGAACACCGGGGAGCTGTTTTTT. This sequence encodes CASTTPNTGELFF.

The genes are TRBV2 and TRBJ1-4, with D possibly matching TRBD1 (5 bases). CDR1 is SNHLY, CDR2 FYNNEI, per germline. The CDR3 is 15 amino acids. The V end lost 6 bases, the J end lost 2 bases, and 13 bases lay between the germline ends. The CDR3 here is CASRRNRNTNEKLFF. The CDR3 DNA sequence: TGTGCCAGCAGAAGGAACAGGAATACTAATGAAAAACTGTTTTTT.

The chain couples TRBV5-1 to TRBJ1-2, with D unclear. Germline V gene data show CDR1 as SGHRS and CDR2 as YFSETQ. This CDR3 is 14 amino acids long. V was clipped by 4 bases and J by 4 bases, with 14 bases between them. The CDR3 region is CASSPAEGTYGYTF. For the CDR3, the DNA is TGCGCCAGCAGCCCGGCAGAGGGAACCTATGGCTACACCTTC.

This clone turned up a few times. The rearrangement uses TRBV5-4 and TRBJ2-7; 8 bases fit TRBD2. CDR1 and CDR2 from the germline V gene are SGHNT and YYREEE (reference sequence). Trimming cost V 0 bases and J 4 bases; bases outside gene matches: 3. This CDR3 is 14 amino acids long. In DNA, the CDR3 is TGTGCCAGCAGCTTGGCGGGAGGGCGTTACGAGCAGTACTTC. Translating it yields CASSLAGGRYEQYF. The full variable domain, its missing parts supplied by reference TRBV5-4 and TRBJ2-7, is ETGVTQSPTHLIKTRGQQVTLRCSSQSGHNTVSWYQQALGQGPQFIFQYYREEENGRGNFPPRFSGLQFPNYSSELNVNALELDDSALYLCASSLAGGRYEQYFGPGTRLTVT.

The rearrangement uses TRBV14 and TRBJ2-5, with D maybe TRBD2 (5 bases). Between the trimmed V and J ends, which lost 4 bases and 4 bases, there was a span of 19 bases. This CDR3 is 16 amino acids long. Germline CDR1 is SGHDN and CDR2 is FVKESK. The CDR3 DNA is TGTGCCAGCAGCCCACAGAGAGGGCTAGTTGGAGAGACCCAGTACTTC. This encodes CASSPQRGLVGETQYF.

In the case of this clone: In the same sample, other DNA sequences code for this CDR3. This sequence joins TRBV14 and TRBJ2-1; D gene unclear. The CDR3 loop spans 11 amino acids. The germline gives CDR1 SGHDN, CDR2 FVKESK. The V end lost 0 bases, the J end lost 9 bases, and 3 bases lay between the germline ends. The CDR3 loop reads CASSQDSEQFF. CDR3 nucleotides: TGTGCCAGCAGCCAAGATAGTGAGCAGTTCTTC.

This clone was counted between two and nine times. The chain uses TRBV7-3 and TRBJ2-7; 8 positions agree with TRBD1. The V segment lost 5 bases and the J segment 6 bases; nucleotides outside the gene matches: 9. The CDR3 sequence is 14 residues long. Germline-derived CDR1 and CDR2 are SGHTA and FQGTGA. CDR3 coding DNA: TGTGCCAGCAGCGTTGGACAGGGTACTCTCGAGCAGTACTTC. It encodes CASSVGQGTLEQYF. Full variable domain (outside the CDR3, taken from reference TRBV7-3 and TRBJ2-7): GAGVSQTPSNKVTEKGKYVELRCDPISGHTALYWYRQSLGQGPEFLIYFQGTGAADDSGLPNDRFFAVRPEGSVSTLKIQRTERGDSAVYLCASSVGQGTLEQYFGPGTRLTVT.

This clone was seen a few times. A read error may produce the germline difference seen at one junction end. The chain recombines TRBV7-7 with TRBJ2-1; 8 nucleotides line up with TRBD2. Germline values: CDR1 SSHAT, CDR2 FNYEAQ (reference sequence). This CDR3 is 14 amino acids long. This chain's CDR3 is CASSPSGSGNEQFF. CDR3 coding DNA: TGTGCTAGCAGCCCTAGCGGGTCGGGGAATGAGCAGTTCTTC.

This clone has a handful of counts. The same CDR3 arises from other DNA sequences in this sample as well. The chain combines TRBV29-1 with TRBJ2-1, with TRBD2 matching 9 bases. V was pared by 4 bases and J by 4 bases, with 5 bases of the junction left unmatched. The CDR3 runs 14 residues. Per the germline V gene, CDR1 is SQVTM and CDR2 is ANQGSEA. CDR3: CSVVLAGSYNEQFF. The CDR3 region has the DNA TGCAGCGTTGTCCTAGCGGGATCATACAATGAGCAGTTCTTC.

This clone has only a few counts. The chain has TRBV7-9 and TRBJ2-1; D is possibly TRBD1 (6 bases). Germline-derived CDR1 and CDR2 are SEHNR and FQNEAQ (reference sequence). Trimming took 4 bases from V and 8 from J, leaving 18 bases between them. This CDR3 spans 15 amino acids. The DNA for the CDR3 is TGTGCCAGCAGCTCCGGGACACAACGACAGGATGAGCAGTTCTTC. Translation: CASSSGTQRQDEQFF.

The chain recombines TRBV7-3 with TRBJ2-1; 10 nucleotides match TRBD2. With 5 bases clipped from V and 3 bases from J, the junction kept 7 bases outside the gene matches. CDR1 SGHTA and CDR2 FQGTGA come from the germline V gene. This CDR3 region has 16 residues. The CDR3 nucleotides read TGTGCCAGCAGCCTAATTGCTAGCGGGAGCTACAATGAGCAGTTCTTC. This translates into CASSLIASGSYNEQFF.